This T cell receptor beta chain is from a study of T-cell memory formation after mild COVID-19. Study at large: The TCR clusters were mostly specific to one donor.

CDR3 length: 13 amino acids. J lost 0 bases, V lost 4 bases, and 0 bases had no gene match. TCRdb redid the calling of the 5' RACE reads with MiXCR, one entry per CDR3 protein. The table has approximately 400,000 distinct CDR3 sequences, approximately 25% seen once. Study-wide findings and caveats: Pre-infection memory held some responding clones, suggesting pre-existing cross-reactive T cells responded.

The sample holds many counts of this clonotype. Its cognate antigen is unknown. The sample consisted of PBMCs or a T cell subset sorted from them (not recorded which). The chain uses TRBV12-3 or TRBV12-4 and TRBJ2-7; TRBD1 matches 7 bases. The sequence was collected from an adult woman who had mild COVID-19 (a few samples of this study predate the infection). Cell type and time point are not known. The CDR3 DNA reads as TGTGCCAGCAGTTGGGACAGCTCCTACGAGCAGTACTTC. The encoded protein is CASSWDSSYEQYF.